Listed below are T cell receptor beta chains from one sample, sequenced in a study of shared clonotypes between healthy human individuals. The protocol was immunoSEQ multiplex PCR, while the TCRdb copy is restricted to in-frame clones and leaves out a portion. The sample holds roughly 320,000 clones, around 87% seen once. The sequencing input was memory CD8+ T cells sorted from blood. The origin of the receptors is a man between 18 and 29 years old in good health. Each CDR3 is given with its conserved first and last residue. The D gene is left open where the match is weak. Expanded clones are given a class, and other clones once, few, many or no size at all.

CDR3 DNA	CDR3 protein	clone size	V gene	J gene	D gene
TGTGCCAGCAGCTTAGTAGGGGGCCAAGAGACCCAGTACTTC	CASSLVGGQETQYF	.	TRBV7-9	TRBJ2-5	.
TGTGCCAGCAGCGCACCGGGCTTTGAGGTGATCTTC	CASSAPGFEVIF	.	TRBV11-3	TRBJ2-1	.
TGTGCCAGCAGCTCATTACTCTCTGGCTACACCTTC	CASSSLLSGYTF	once	TRBV7-9	TRBJ1-2	.
TGCGCCACCGCGGGGATTGGGGGCACTGAAGCTTTCTTT	CATAGIGGTEAFF	.	TRBV4-1	TRBJ1-1	.
TGTGCCAGCAGTGGGACAGGGGTTCAGCCCCAGCATTTT	CASSGTGVQPQHF	.	TRBV27	TRBJ1-5	TRBD1
TGCGCCAGTCAGAAGTTGGTTGCGGGGGGCAGCTCCTACGAGCAGTACTTC	CASQKLVAGGSSYEQYF	.	TRBV5-1	TRBJ2-7	TRBD2
TGCGCCAGCAGTGAACCGGGACTAGCGGTGGGGGAGCAGTACTTC	CASSEPGLAVGEQYF	.	TRBV10-2	TRBJ2-7	TRBD2
TGTGCCAGCAGCCTTATCAGTGAGCAGTACTTC	CASSLISEQYF	.	TRBV7-8	TRBJ2-7	.
TGCGCCAGCAGCCAAGTTAACACTGAAGCTTTCTTT	CASSQVNTEAFF	.	TRBV4-1	TRBJ1-1	.
TGTGCCAGCAGCTTCCTTAGCGGGTATAATGGGGAGCAGTTCTTC	CASSFLSGYNGEQFF	.	TRBV5-6	TRBJ2-1	TRBD2
TGTGCCAGCAGTGAACAAAAGGACCGGACTGAAGCTTTCTTT	CASSEQKDRTEAFF	.	TRBV2	TRBJ1-1	.
TGTGCCAGCAGCCAAGACCCAGGGGACTCTGGAAACACCATATATTTT	CASSQDPGDSGNTIYF	.	TRBV14	TRBJ1-3	.
TGCGCCAGCAGCCAAGTTGCGGGAGGGCCTCCAACCTACGAGCAGTACTTC	CASSQVAGGPPTYEQYF	.	TRBV4-1	TRBJ2-7	TRBD2
TGTGCCAGCAGTACTCGGGACAGGAACACTGAAGCTTTCTTT	CASSTRDRNTEAFF	.	TRBV28	TRBJ1-1	TRBD1
TGTGCCAGCAGCTTTCCGGGACAGGGGTACTATGGCTACACCTTC	CASSFPGQGYYGYTF	.	TRBV7-2	TRBJ1-2	TRBD1
TGTGCCAGCAGCTTAGATATGTCGGGAGGGCCAAGGTACGAGCAGTACTTC	CASSLDMSGGPRYEQYF	.	TRBV11-3	TRBJ2-7	TRBD2
TGCGCCAGCAGCCTCGGTCCCCTAGCGGGGGGTCCGATAGGGGAGCTGTTTTTT	CASSLGPLAGGPIGELFF	.	TRBV4-1	TRBJ2-2	TRBD2
TGCGCCAGCAGCCCACGTGGTACCGAGCCAGGCGAGCAGTACTTC	CASSPRGTEPGEQYF	.	TRBV5-1	TRBJ2-7	.
TGTGCCAGCAGTTTCTTCAGAGGAAACACCATATATTTT	CASSFFRGNTIYF	.	TRBV28	TRBJ1-3	.
TGTGCCAGCAGTTACAGGGGGTACCAAGAGACCCAGTACTTC	CASSYRGYQETQYF	.	TRBV27	TRBJ2-5	TRBD1
TGTGCCAGCAGTTTATTCGGACAAGGCAGGGGGCTTTGGAATGAGCAGTTCTTC	CASSLFGQGRGLWNEQFF	once	TRBV27	TRBJ2-1	TRBD1
TGCGCCAGCAGCCAAGGGACAAGCAGCATTCAGTACTTC	CASSQGTSSIQYF	few	TRBV4-1	TRBJ2-4	.